This passage covers 31 T cell receptor beta chains from one sample sequenced in a study of tumor-infiltrating lymphocytes in primary liver carcinoma. It was from approximately 20-30 mg of unsorted bulk tissue that RNA and DNA were co-extracted. TCR beta cDNA was made from 500 ng total RNA with a constant-region primer. Employing slightly modified ARM-PCR, three nested multiplex PCR rounds were run, and these gave rise to the TCR beta libraries. A C-beta reverse primer was combined with TRBV1-TRBV30 forward primers in the first two PCR rounds, and each round had approximately 9 cycles. Using its own MiXCR run on the multiplex PCR reads, TCRdb lists one record per CDR3 protein. This table holds fewer than 80,000 distinct CDR3 sequences, around 66% found once. The sequencing input was tumor-adjacent normal liver tissue. The receptors originated from a man aged 35 to 55 with primary liver carcinoma and hepatitis B virus infection.

In the case of this clonotype: Relative to the germline gene, one junction end is altered; a read error may explain this. This chain uses TRBV6-5 with TRBJ1-4; D might be TRBD1 (5 bases). Germline loops: CDR1 MNHEY, CDR2 SVGAGI. This CDR3 is 15 amino acids long. This CDR3 is CASSYSWGTNEKLFF. CDR3 bases: TGTGCCAGCAGTTACTCCTGGGGGACTAATGAAAAACTGTTTTTC.

In the case of this clonotype: At one end the junction does not follow the germline gene, possibly because of a read error. This sequence joins TRBV11-2 and TRBJ2-7; D may be TRBD2 (6 bases). The length of the CDR3 is 13 residues. Germline CDR1 is SGHAT and CDR2 is FQNNGV. CDR3 protein: CACSFGGASEQYF. Written as DNA, the CDR3 is TGTGCCTGCAGCTTTGGAGGGGCTAGTGAGCAGTACTTC.

Points on this clonotype: The junction shows a germline mismatch at one end, possibly a read error. V is TRBV11-1 and J is TRBJ1-2; unclear D gene. This CDR3 is built from 15 residues. CDR1 SGHAT and CDR2 FQDESV come from the germline V gene (reference sequence). In nucleotides, the CDR3 is TGTGTCAGCAGCTTATCGGCAGCGACTAATTATGGCAACACCTTC. It codes for CVSSLSAATNYGNTF. Full variable domain (missing parts from reference TRBV11-1 and TRBJ1-2): EAEVAQSPRYKITEKSQAVAFWCDPISGHATLYWYRQILGQGPELLVQFQDESVVDDSQLPKDRFSAERLKGVDSTLKIQPAELGDSAMYLCVSSLSAATNYGNTFGSGTRLTVV.

Of note for this clonotype: A much larger clone is a single base away; this may be a read error. The chain couples TRBV30 to TRBJ1-5; D might be TRBD1 (5 bases). The CDR3 covers 13 residues. Germline V CDR1 and CDR2: GTSNPN, SVGIG (reference sequence). The CDR3 here is CTWSRQSTQPQHF. Written as DNA, the CDR3 is TGTACCTGGAGTAGACAGTCGACTCAGCCCCAGCATTTT.

This chain joins TRBV11-2 and TRBJ2-1; D gene unclear. From germline, CDR1 is SGHAT and CDR2 FQNNGV. This CDR3 has 15 amino acids. The V gene lost 4 bases and the J gene lost 2 bases, with 12 bases spanning the gap. The CDR3 DNA is TGTGCCAGCAGCTCGGAGCAGGACGCCTACAATGAGCAGTTCTTC. Translated, it gives CASSSEQDAYNEQFF.

Regarding this clonotype: This is likely a read error, given that the CDR3 carries no conserved phenylalanine or tryptophan at its end. The limits of the CDR3 on the DNA are not certain, so only TCRdb's listed CDR3 is given. The V call is TRBV11-2, the J call TRBJ2-1; TRBD2, as called in the table, went unchecked against the DNA. The germline CDR1 and CDR2 sequences are SGHAT and FQNNGV. A total of 16 residues make up the CDR3, ends included. The CDR3 is CASSLELLAGMNEQLS.

On this clonotype itself: This is likely a read error, given that the CDR3 carries no conserved phenylalanine or tryptophan at its end. The chain is built from TRBV6-1 and TRBJ2-6, with D perhaps TRBD1 (6 bases). The germline V gene has CDR1 MNHNS and CDR2 SASEGT. The CDR3 totals 15 residues. CDR3 sequence reads: CPSSQTGFGANVLTS. The CDR3 nucleotides are TGTCCCAGCAGTCAAACAGGGTTCGGGGCCAACGTCCTGACTTCC.

This clonotype was observed a single time. This could be a read error, since a much larger clone is one nucleotide away. This chain joins TRBV15 and TRBJ2-7; perhaps D is TRBD1 or TRBD2 (6 bases each). The CDR3 extends over 13 amino acids. Germline assignment: CDR1 LNHNV and CDR2 YYDKDF (reference sequence). Here the CDR3 DNA reads TGTGCCACCAGCAGAAAAGCTGGGGGGCTCCATAACTTC. Protein sequence: CATSRKAGGLHNF.

V gene TRBV7-3 combines with J gene TRBJ2-1; 11 bases are a match to TRBD2. Germline loops: CDR1 SGHTA, CDR2 FQGTGA. Losses at the gene ends were 8 bases for V and 7 bases for J; bases not matched to a gene: 13. CDR3 length: 16 amino acids. The CDR3 DNA reads as TGTGCCAGCTGCCCAGGCGGACTAGCGGGTTCTAATGAGCAGTTCTTC. Translating gives CASCPGGLAGSNEQFF.

The sample holds one count of this clonotype. This could be a read error, since a much larger clone is one nucleotide away. The chain couples TRBV6-1 to TRBJ2-1; 8 nucleotides agree with TRBD2. Germline lookup yields CDR1 MNHNS and CDR2 SASEGT. J gave up 5 bases and V 8 bases, and 17 bases lay outside the gene matches. CDR3 length equals 17 residues. CDR3 nucleotide sequence: TGTGCCAGCGTAACCCTCGGGGGGGCCAGGCCCGACAATGAGCAGTTCTTC. Its translation is CASVTLGGARPDNEQFF.

Concerning this clonotype: This may come from a read error, since a much larger clone is one base off. V usage is TRBV24-1 and J usage is TRBJ2-7, with D uncertain. CDR1 and CDR2 from the germline V gene are KGHDR and SFDVKD. The CDR3 has 13 residues. CDR3 nucleotide sequence: TGTGTCACCAGTGGCGGTAGCTCCTACGAGCAGTACTTC. As protein: CVTSGGSSYEQYF.

A note on this clonotype: Just one base apart from a much larger clone, this may be a read error. The V call is TRBV28, the J call TRBJ2-5; weak D call: TRBD2 (6 bases). Germline V gives CDR1 MDHEN, CDR2 SYDVKM. The V and J ends lost 6 bases and 0 bases respectively, with 14 bases between them. The CDR3 contains 15 residues. The CDR3 nucleotides read TGTGCCAGCAGGGGGGGATACCGCTACCAAGAGACCCAGTACTTC. Its translation is CASRGGYRYQETQYF.

On this clonotype: An end of the junction differs from the germline gene, which may be a read error. This chain connects TRBV5-6 to TRBJ2-2; 10 positions agree with TRBD1. This CDR3 spans 15 amino acids. Germline CDR1 is SGHDT and CDR2 is YYEEEE. Here the CDR3 reads CASSSGTGVTGELSF. The CDR3 DNA is TGTGCCAGCAGTTCCGGGACAGGGGTGACCGGGGAACTGTCTTTT.

This clonotype was seen many times. The J gene is TRBJ2-2, the V gene TRBV19; no clear D. V was clipped by 5 bases and J by 4 bases, with 5 bases between them. The CDR3 is made up of 12 amino acids. Germline CDR1 reads LNHDA; CDR2 reads SQIVND (reference sequence). CDR3 amino acids: CASSQATGELFF. In nucleotides, the CDR3 is TGTGCCAGTAGTCAGGCCACCGGGGAGCTGTTTTTT.

The rearrangement uses TRBV27 and TRBJ2-1; 7 bases fit TRBD2. This CDR3 spans 13 amino acids. V trimming: 5 bases; J trimming: 7 bases; junction bases outside the gene matches: 5. CDR1 and CDR2 (germline): MNHEY, SMNVEV (reference sequence). This CDR3 reads CASSRREVNEQFF. CDR3 nucleotide sequence: TGTGCCAGCAGTCGACGGGAGGTTAATGAGCAGTTCTTC.

To note about this clonotype: The final CDR3 position lacks the conserved phenylalanine or tryptophan, pointing to a likely read error. The V and J genes are TRBV10-3 and TRBJ2-6; D unresolved. Trimming shortened V by 2 bases and J by 8 bases, and 16 bases separated the two germline ends. Germline V CDR1 and CDR2: ENHRY, SYGVKD. The CDR3 has 16 amino acids. This chain's CDR3 is CAISEGGSDGSNVLTS. The CDR3, as DNA: TGTGCCATCAGTGAGGGCGGTTCGGACGGGTCCAACGTCCTGACTTCC.

This clonotype has a handful of counts. The chain is built from TRBV9 and TRBJ2-5; tentatively, D is TRBD1 or TRBD2 (6 bases each). Germline V CDR1 and CDR2: SGDLS, YYNGEE. The CDR3 is 15 amino acids. The V end lost 1 base, the J end lost 4 bases, and 14 bases lay between the germline ends. The CDR3 sequence: CASSVLGGGGETQYF. The CDR3 DNA reads as TGTGCCAGCAGCGTATTAGGGGGAGGAGGAGAGACCCAGTACTTC.

The CDR3 loop is CASSLDVRGQGSREQFF. In nucleotides, the CDR3 is TGTGCCAGCAGCTTAGATGTAAGGGGACAGGGATCCCGCGAGCAGTTCTTC. The gene calls are TRBV11-2 and TRBJ2-7, with 9 nucleotides matching TRBD1. The end of the DNA aligns better with TRBJ2-1, so the J call may be wrong. The CDR3 length is 17 residues. Germline lookup yields CDR1 SGHAT and CDR2 FQNNGV.

In this sample, this clonotype turned up once. Relative to the germline gene, one junction end is altered; a read error may explain this. The chain carries TRBV11-1 and TRBJ2-1; 10 positions match TRBD2. The CDR3 contains 16 residues. Germline CDR1 reads SGHAT; CDR2 reads FQDESV (reference sequence). The CDR3 sequence: CASSLAKRGGYIEQFF. In DNA form, the CDR3 reads TGTGCCAGCAGCTTGGCGAAGCGGGGGGGCTACATTGAGCAGTTCTTC.

As regards this clonotype: The CDR3 ends on some other residue instead of the conserved phenylalanine or tryptophan, so this is likely a read error. The chain employs TRBV11-2 and TRBJ1-5; weak D call: TRBD1 (6 bases). Germline V gene sequence: CDR1 SGHAT, CDR2 FQNNGV. The CDR3 loop spans 15 amino acids. The CDR3 coding sequence is TGTGCCAGCAGCTTAGATATGGGGGGCAATCAGTCCCAGCATTCT. Its protein product is CASSLDMGGNQSQHS.

In this sample, this clonotype turned up many times. CDR3 loop: CASSEPRTGNYEQYF. CDR3 nucleotides: TGTGCCAGCAGTGAACCCCGGACAGGGAACTACGAGCAGTACTTC. This chain links TRBV6-1 with TRBJ2-7; 8 positions agree with TRBD1. CDR3 length: 15 amino acids. From germline, CDR1 is MNHNS and CDR2 SASEGT. V shed 2 bases, J shed 3 bases, and the junction held 6 bases outside the gene matches.

Comments on this clonotype: A junction boundary mismatches the germline segment, possibly from a read error. The chain couples TRBV7-9 to TRBJ1-1; D is undetermined. From germline, CDR1 is SEHNR and CDR2 FQNEAQ (reference sequence). This CDR3 region has 13 residues. The CDR3: CASSSAGNTEPFF. The CDR3 nucleotides are TGTGCCAGCAGCTCAGCTGGGAACACTGAACCTTTCTTT.

Of note for this clonotype: The junction departs from germline at one end; a sequencing error may be responsible. This chain joins TRBV5-4 and TRBJ2-5, with 8 bases that match TRBD2. Germline CDR1 and CDR2: SGHNT and YYREEE (reference sequence). This CDR3 region has 13 residues. In DNA, the CDR3 is TGTGTCAGCAGCCCGGGAGGGGGAGAGACCCAGTACTTC. It specifies CVSSPGGGETQYF.

V gene TRBV6-1 combines with J gene TRBJ1-1; a possible D gene is TRBD1 (6 bases). Trimming pared 11 bases from V and 2 bases from J, leaving 12 bases between. Germline V gives CDR1 MNHNS, CDR2 SASEGT. CDR3 length equals 12 residues. The CDR3 reads CARRGGNTEAFF. The CDR3 DNA sequence: TGTGCCCGCCGAGGGGGTAACACTGAAGCTTTCTTT.

In the case of this clonotype: The junction and the germline gene differ at one end; a read error may be behind it. This sequence joins TRBV10-2 and TRBJ1-6, with TRBD1 matching 9 bases. The germline CDR1 and CDR2 sequences are WSHSY and SAAADI. The CDR3 spans 16 residues. CDR3 amino acids: CASCEGQGAYNSLLHF. The CDR3 DNA is TGCGCCAGCTGTGAGGGACAGGGTGCTTATAATTCACTCCTCCACTTT.

The chain joins TRBV4-2 to TRBJ2-7, with 9 positions matching TRBD2. After removal of 1 base from V and 9 bases from J, the junction contained 13 bases not matched to a gene. This CDR3 contains 16 residues. Germline V gives CDR1 LGHNA, CDR2 YNFKEQ. DNA of the CDR3: TGTGCCAGCAGCCAAGCGGCTAGCGGGGTCTCCCATGGGCAGTACTTC. Its protein is CASSQAASGVSHGQYF.

In regard to this clonotype: In this CDR3 the conserved last residue, phenylalanine or tryptophan, is missing, so a read error is likely. The genes are TRBV4-1 and TRBJ2-7; D unclear. Germline V gene sequence: CDR1 MGHRA, CDR2 YSYEKL. The CDR3 runs 15 residues. The CDR3 spells CASSQDLEGGYEQYL. The CDR3 bases are TGCGCGAGCAGCCAAGATTTGGAAGGTGGCTACGAGCAGTACCTC.

The rearrangement uses TRBV6-5 and TRBJ2-6; D unclear. The CDR3 consists of 16 residues. Germline CDR1 and CDR2: MNHEY and SVGAGI. Deletions cut 10 bases from V and 0 bases from J, with 16 bases between. Here the CDR3 reads CATRYFTGSGANVLTF. DNA for the CDR3: TGTGCCACCAGATACTTCACGGGCTCTGGGGCCAACGTCCTGACTTTC.

The sample holds a few counts of this clonotype. The chain joins TRBV14 to TRBJ2-7, with a tentative D call TRBD1 (5 bases). This CDR3 is 16 amino acids long. Germline CDR1 is SGHDN and CDR2 is FVKESK. Trimming shortened V by 3 bases and J by 2 bases, and 17 bases separated the two germline ends. The CDR3: CASSHPKGRTTYEQYF. Written as DNA, the CDR3 is TGTGCCAGCAGCCATCCAAAGGGGCGGACGACCTACGAGCAGTACTTC. The full variable domain, completed using reference TRBV14 and TRBJ2-7, is EAGVTQFPSHSVIEKGQTVTLRCDPISGHDNLYWYRRVMGKEIKFLLHFVKESKQDESGMPNNRFLAERTGGTYSTLKVQPAELEDSGVYFCASSHPKGRTTYEQYFGPGTRLTVT.

This clonotype was observed a few times. The V call is TRBV5-1, the J call TRBJ2-2; TRBD1 matches at 10 bases. Losses at the gene ends were 4 bases for V and 4 bases for J; bases not matched to a gene: 4. This CDR3 is built from 15 residues. Germline CDR1 and CDR2: SGHRS and YFSETQ. The CDR3 DNA reads TGCGCCAGCAGCCCGCGGACAGGGGGCACCGGGGAGCTGTTTTTT. Amino acid sequence: CASSPRTGGTGELFF. The full variable domain, rest sourced from reference TRBV5-1 and TRBJ2-2, is KAGVTQTPRYLIKTRGQQVTLSCSPISGHRSVSWYQQTPGQGLQFLFEYFSETQRNKGNFPGRFSGRQFSNSRSEMNVSTLELGDSALYLCASSPRTGGTGELFFGEGSRLTVL.

As to this clonotype: The DNA is omitted, as the CDR3 cannot be located on it reliably, and the CDR3 follows TCRdb's listing. The J gene is TRBJ2-6, the V gene TRBV12-3 or TRBV12-4; the table's D call, TRBD1, has no DNA check behind it. The CDR3 is 17 amino acids in total, end residues counted. CDR3 protein: CASSFGEGAPEANVLTF.